This is a list of T cell receptor beta chains from one sample in a study of blood T cell repertoires in COVID-19. Data came from immunoSEQ multiplex PCR; TCRdb stores just in-frame clones and leaves some out. Among some 180,000 clones listed, roughly 88% were seen once. Source material: peripheral blood. These receptors came from a man between 18 and 29 years old with COVID-19, enrolled during active disease. The CDR3 runs from the conserved cysteine through the conserved F or W. Each record gives: clone size, J gene, D gene, V gene, CDR3 DNA, CDR3 protein. A D gene is named only where the DNA matches it firmly. The size of a clone is reported for some rows only, either as once, few or many, or as a class for expanded clones.

once	TRBJ1-5	NA	TRBV6-5	TGTGCCAGCAGTACCAGGGGTAATCAGCCCCAGCATTTT	CASSTRGNQPQHF
NA	TRBJ2-2	NA	TRBV5-5	TGTGCCAGCAGCTTTCTAGCGTCGAACACCGGGGAGCTGTTTTTT	CASSFLASNTGELFF
NA	TRBJ1-1	NA	TRBV14	TGTGCCAGCAGCCATCATTTCAGGGCTGAAGCTTTCTTT	CASSHHFRAEAFF
NA	TRBJ1-2	NA	TRBV9	TGTGCCAGCGCCACATCTTACTATGGCTACACCTTC	CASATSYYGYTF
NA	TRBJ2-7	TRBD1	TRBV27	TGTGCCAGCAGTTTACTGGGACAGAGCTCCTACGAGCAGTACTTC	CASSLLGQSSYEQYF
NA	TRBJ2-1	TRBD2	TRBV29-1	TGCAGCGTTCCGGGGGGCAATGAGCAGTTCTTC	CSVPGGNEQFF
NA	TRBJ2-3	TRBD2	TRBV5-1	TGCGCCAGCAGCTTGGGACTAGCGGGAGGAGGATCTAGCACAGATACGCAGTATTTT	CASSLGLAGGGSSTDTQYF
NA	TRBJ2-3	NA	TRBV13	TGTGCCAGCAGCTTTCGTCTAGAAAGCTCAGATACGCAGTATTTT	CASSFRLESSDTQYF
NA	TRBJ2-1	TRBD2	TRBV6-4	TGTGCCAGCAGTGTCGGGACTAGCGGGGTCACTGAGCAGTTCTTC	CASSVGTSGVTEQFF
NA	TRBJ2-2	NA	TRBV19	TGTGCCAGTCGGGAGTTGAGCACCGGGGAGCTGTTTTTT	CASRELSTGELFF
NA	TRBJ2-7	TRBD2	TRBV27	TGTGCCAGCAGCCGTGGACTAGCGGGTAGGGGGGAGCAGTACTTC	CASSRGLAGRGEQYF
NA	TRBJ1-5	NA	TRBV6-1	TGTGCCAGCAGTGACAGGGGTTATCAGCCCCAGCATTTT	CASSDRGYQPQHF
NA	TRBJ1-1	TRBD1	TRBV6-1	TGTGCCTCAAAACAGGGGGCGATCACTGAAGCTTTCTTT	CASKQGAITEAFF
NA	TRBJ2-2	NA	TRBV7-2	TGTGCCAGCAGCTTAATTTCAGGGGGGACCGGGGAGCTGTTTTTT	CASSLISGGTGELFF
NA	TRBJ2-1	NA	TRBV19	TGTGCCAGTACCTGGGGGAGGTCCCCCAATGAGCAGTTCTTC	CASTWGRSPNEQFF
once	TRBJ1-2	NA	TRBV15	TGTGCCACCAGCAGAGAACAGGGTCGTAAGGGCTACACCTTC	CATSREQGRKGYTF
NA	TRBJ1-1	NA	TRBV5-1	TGCGCCAGCAGCTTGAAATCCCTGTTGAACACTGAAGCTTTCTTT	CASSLKSLLNTEAFF
NA	TRBJ2-7	TRBD1	TRBV4-1	TGCGCCAGCAGCCAAGCGCCGGGACAGGGGTCCTACGAGCAGTACTTC	CASSQAPGQGSYEQYF
NA	TRBJ1-1	NA	TRBV5-5	TGTGCCAGCAGCTTTCTCACTGAAGCTTTCTTT	CASSFLTEAFF
few	TRBJ2-5	TRBD1	TRBV7-2	TGTGCCAGCAGTCTCCCAGGGGGAGTCGGGGAGACCCAGTACTTC	CASSLPGGVGETQYF
once	TRBJ2-7	NA	TRBV5-1	TGCGCCAGCAGCTTGGGACGGGACGAGCAGTACTTC	CASSLGRDEQYF
NA	TRBJ2-7	NA	TRBV7-3	TGTGCCAGCAGCGCCTACCAGGGCTACGAGCAGTACTTC	CASSAYQGYEQYF
NA	TRBJ1-5	NA	TRBV19	TGTGCCAGTAGTTTGGGGGCACATAGCAATCAGCCCCAGCATTTT	CASSLGAHSNQPQHF
NA	TRBJ2-1	TRBD2	TRBV5-4	TGTGCCAGCAGCGTAGGGACTAGCGGAGTCTACAATGAGCAGTTCTTC	CASSVGTSGVYNEQFF
NA	TRBJ2-5	TRBD1	TRBV6-2/TRBV6-3	TGTGCCAGCAGTTACGGTAAGACAGGGGGTTTGGAGACCCAGTACTTC	CASSYGKTGGLETQYF
NA	TRBJ1-3	TRBD1	TRBV6-6	TGTGCCAGCATTCGACAGGGGTCTGGAAACACCATATATTTT	CASIRQGSGNTIYF
NA	TRBJ2-7	TRBD2	TRBV28	TGTGCCAGCAGGGGACTAGGACCCTACGAGCAGTACTTC	CASRGLGPYEQYF
NA	TRBJ2-1	TRBD2	TRBV10-1	TGCGCCAGCAGTGAGAGCGGGAGGGTCCCCAATTACAATGAGCAGTTCTTC	CASSESGRVPNYNEQFF
NA	TRBJ2-1	TRBD2	TRBV4-3	TGCGCCAGCAGCCCTGGGACTAGCGGGAGGGGCCCCCAGTTCTTC	CASSPGTSGRGPQFF
NA	TRBJ2-1	NA	TRBV4-1	TGCGCCAGCAGCCGCGAGGTAGCTCAAACCTACAATGAGCAGTTCTTC	CASSREVAQTYNEQFF
once	TRBJ2-1	NA	TRBV5-4	TGTGCCAGCAGCCTCCCGGGCTACAATGAGCAGTTCTTC	CASSLPGYNEQFF
once	TRBJ2-1	NA	TRBV27	TGTGCCAGCAGTTACAGCCCCAATGAGCAGTTCTTC	CASSYSPNEQFF
NA	TRBJ2-7	NA	TRBV7-9	TGTGCCAGCAGCTTAGTCGACGAGCAGTACTTC	CASSLVDEQYF
NA	TRBJ1-3	NA	TRBV7-2	TGTGCCAGCAGCTTTAACAGGGCTGGAAACACCATATATTTT	CASSFNRAGNTIYF
NA	TRBJ2-5	TRBD2	TRBV7-9	TGTGCCAGCAGCTTCGGACTAGCGGAAGAGACCCAGTACTTC	CASSFGLAEETQYF
NA	TRBJ2-7	NA	TRBV19	TGTGCCAGTAGTATTAGGCGGGGACCCTACGCGCAGTACTTC	CASSIRRGPYAQYF
NA	TRBJ2-1	NA	TRBV7-9	TGTGCCAGCAGCTCAAGCCAGGGCTCCTACAATGAGCAGTTCTTC	CASSSSQGSYNEQFF
NA	TRBJ2-2	TRBD2	TRBV5-1	TGCGCCAGCAGCTTGGAACTAGCGGGAGCGGGGAACACCGGGGAGCTGTTTTTT	CASSLELAGAGNTGELFF
NA	TRBJ2-7	TRBD2	TRBV27	TGTGCCAGCAGTTTAGCGGGAGTATCCCACGAGCAGTACTTC	CASSLAGVSHEQYF
NA	TRBJ1-2	NA	TRBV21-1	TGTGCCAGCAGCCAGAGGGGCCAGGGGAACTATGGCTACACCTTC	CASSQRGQGNYGYTF
NA	TRBJ1-5	TRBD1	TRBV29-1	TGCAGCGTTTCTACAGGGGGGAATCAGCCCCAGCATTTT	CSVSTGGNQPQHF
NA	TRBJ2-3	NA	TRBV21-1	TGTGCCAGCAGCGCGTACAGGGATACGCAGTATTTT	CASSAYRDTQYF
NA	TRBJ2-7	TRBD1	TRBV6-5	TGTGCCAGCAGGAGGACAGGGGGCAGGGAGCAGTACTTC	CASRRTGGREQYF
few	TRBJ2-7	NA	TRBV29-1	TGCAGCGTTGAGAAGCGGGACACTACCTACGAGCAGTACTTC	CSVEKRDTTYEQYF
NA	TRBJ1-1	TRBD1	TRBV4-3	TGCGCCAGCAGCCAAGATCCGGCTAGACAGGGGGAGGCTTTCTTT	CASSQDPARQGEAFF
NA	TRBJ1-5	TRBD1	TRBV19	TGTGCCAGTAGAGGACAGGGCAATCAGCCCCAGCATTTT	CASRGQGNQPQHF
NA	TRBJ1-1	TRBD1	TRBV7-8	TGTGCCAGCATCGCACCCCGGACAGGGAGGAACACTGAAGCTTTCTTT	CASIAPRTGRNTEAFF
NA	TRBJ1-3	NA	TRBV6-6	TGTGCCAGCAGCCCTTATGGAGGGCCTGGAAACACCATATATTTT	CASSPYGGPGNTIYF
NA	TRBJ2-1	TRBD2	TRBV5-1	TGCGCCAGCAGCACGGCACGCAGCGGGAGCGTCTACAATGAGCAGTTCTTC	CASSTARSGSVYNEQFF
NA	TRBJ2-7	TRBD2	TRBV5-1	TGCGCCAGCAGCTTCACCGGGACTAGCGGGGCCTACGAGCAGTACTTC	CASSFTGTSGAYEQYF
NA	TRBJ2-7	TRBD1	TRBV27	TGTGCCAGCAGTCCACCCGGGACAGCACGAATCCGTTTCGAGCAGTACTTC	CASSPPGTARIRFEQYF
NA	TRBJ1-1	NA	TRBV11-2	TGTGCCAGCAGCTTAGGGGTAGGGGGTGTAACTGAAGCTTTCTTT	CASSLGVGGVTEAFF